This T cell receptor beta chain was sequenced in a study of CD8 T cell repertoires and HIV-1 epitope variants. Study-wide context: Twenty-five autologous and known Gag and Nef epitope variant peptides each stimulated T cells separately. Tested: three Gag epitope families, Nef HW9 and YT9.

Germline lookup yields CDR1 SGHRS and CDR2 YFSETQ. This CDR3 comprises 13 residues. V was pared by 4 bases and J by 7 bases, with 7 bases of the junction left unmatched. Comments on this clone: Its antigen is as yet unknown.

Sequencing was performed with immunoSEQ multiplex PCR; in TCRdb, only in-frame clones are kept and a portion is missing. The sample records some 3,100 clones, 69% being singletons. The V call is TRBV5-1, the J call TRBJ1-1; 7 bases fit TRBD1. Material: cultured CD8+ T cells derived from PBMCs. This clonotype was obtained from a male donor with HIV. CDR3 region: CASSSTGEVEAFF. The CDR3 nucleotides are TGCGCCAGCAGCAGCACAGGGGAGGTTGAAGCTTTCTTT. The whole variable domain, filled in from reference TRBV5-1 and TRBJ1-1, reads KAGVTQTPRYLIKTRGQQVTLSCSPISGHRSVSWYQQTPGQGLQFLFEYFSETQRNKGNFPGRFSGRQFSNSRSEMNVSTLELGDSALYLCASSSTGEVEAFFGQGTRLTVV.